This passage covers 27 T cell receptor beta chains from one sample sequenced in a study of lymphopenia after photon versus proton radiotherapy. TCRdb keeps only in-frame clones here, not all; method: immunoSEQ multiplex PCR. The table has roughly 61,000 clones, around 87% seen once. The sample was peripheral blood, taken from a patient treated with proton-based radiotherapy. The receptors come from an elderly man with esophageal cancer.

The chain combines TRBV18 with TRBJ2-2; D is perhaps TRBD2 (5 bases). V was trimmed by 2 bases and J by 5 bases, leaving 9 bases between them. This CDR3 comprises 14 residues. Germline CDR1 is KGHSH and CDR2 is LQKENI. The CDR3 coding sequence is TGTGCCAGCTCACCAGGGCGCGGGACCGGGGAGCTGTTTTTT. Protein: CASSPGRGTGELFF.

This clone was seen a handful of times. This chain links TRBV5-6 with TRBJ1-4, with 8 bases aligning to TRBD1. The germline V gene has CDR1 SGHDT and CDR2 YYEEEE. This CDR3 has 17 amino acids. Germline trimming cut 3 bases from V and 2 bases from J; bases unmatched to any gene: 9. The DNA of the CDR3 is TGTGCCAGCAGCTCCAGGGGGCAGAGGGCGACTAATGAAAAACTGTTTTTT. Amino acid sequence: CASSSRGQRATNEKLFF.

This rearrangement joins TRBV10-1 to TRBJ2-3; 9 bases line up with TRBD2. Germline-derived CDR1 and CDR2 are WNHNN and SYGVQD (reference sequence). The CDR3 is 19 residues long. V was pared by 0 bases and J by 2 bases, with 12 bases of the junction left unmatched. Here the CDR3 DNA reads TGCGCCAGCAGTGAGTCGAGAAATCTAGCGGGAATAATCACAGATACGCAGTATTTT. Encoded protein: CASSESRNLAGIITDTQYF.

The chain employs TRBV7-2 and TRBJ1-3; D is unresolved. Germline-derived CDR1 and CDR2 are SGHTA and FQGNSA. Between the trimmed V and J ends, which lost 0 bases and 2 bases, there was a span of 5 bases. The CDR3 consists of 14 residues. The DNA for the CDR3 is TGTGCCAGCAGCTTAGCGTTTCCTGGAAACACCATATATTTT. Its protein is CASSLAFPGNTIYF.

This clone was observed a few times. The CDR3 is CASSIAGTGDQPQHF. The CDR3 DNA is TGTGCCAGTAGTATAGCAGGGACAGGGGATCAGCCCCAGCATTTT. The V call is TRBV19, the J call TRBJ1-5; 10 bases align to TRBD1. This CDR3 has 15 amino acids. The germline V gene has CDR1 LNHDA and CDR2 SQIVND (reference sequence). Trimming cost V 1 base and J 5 bases; bases outside gene matches: 2.

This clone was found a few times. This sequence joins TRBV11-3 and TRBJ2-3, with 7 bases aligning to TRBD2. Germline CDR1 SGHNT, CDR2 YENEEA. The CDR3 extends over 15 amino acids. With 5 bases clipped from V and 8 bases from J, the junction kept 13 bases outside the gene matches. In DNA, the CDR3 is TGTGCCAGCAGCCCACTAGGGACCACGGGAGGTACGCAGTATTTT. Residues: CASSPLGTTGGTQYF.

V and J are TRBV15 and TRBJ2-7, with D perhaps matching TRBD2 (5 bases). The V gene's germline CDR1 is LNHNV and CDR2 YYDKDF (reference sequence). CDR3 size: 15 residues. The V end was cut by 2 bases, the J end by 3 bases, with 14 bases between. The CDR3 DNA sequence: TGTGCCACCAGCAGATCGAGCGGTACCGGCTACGAGCAGTACTTC. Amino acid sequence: CATSRSSGTGYEQYF.

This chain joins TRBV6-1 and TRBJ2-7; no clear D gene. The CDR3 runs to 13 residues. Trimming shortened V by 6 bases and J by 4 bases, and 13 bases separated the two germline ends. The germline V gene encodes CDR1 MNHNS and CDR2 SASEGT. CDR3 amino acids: CASSPTLLYEQYF. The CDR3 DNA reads TGTGCCAGCAGCCCAACCCTCCTGTACGAGCAGTACTTC.

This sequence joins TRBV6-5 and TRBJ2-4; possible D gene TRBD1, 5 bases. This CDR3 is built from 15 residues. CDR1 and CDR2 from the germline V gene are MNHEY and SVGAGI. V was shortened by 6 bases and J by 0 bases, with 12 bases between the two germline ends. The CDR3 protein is CASRPGLQAKNIQYF. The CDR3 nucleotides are TGTGCCAGCAGGCCAGGGTTACAAGCCAAAAACATTCAGTACTTC.

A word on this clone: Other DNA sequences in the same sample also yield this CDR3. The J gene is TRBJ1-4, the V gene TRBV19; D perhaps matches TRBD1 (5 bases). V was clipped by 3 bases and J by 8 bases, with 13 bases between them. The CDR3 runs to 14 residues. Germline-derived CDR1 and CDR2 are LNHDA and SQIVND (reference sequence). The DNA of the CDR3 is TGTGCCAGTAGTATCCGTCAGGGAGGAGAAAAACTGTTTTTT. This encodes CASSIRQGGEKLFF.

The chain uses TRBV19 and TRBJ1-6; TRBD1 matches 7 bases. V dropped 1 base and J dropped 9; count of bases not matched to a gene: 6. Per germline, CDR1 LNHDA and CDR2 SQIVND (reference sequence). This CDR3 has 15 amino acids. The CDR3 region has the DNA TGTGCCAGTAGTATAGGGGGACAGCACGGTTCACCCCTCCACTTT. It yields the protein CASSIGGQHGSPLHF.

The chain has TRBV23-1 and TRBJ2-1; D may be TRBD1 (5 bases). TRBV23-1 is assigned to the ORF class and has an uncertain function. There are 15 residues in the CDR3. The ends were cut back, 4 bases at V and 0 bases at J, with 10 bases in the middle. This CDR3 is CASSRRQSSYNEQFF. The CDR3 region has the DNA TGCGCCAGCAGTCGGCGACAGAGCTCCTACAATGAGCAGTTCTTC.

For the CDR3, the DNA is TGTGCCAGCAGCTTAGCTCCCAGGGTAAGGGGCTACACCTTC. Translated: CASSLAPRVRGYTF. The chain combines TRBV7-9 with TRBJ1-2; a weak D match, TRBD1 (5 bases). The CDR3 sequence is 14 residues long. In germline, CDR1 is SEHNR, CDR2 FQNEAQ (reference sequence). V gave up 0 bases and J gave up 8 bases, with 13 bases separating them.

DNA for the CDR3: TGTGCCAGCAGCCTTAGCGGGGTCGACAATGAGCAGTTCTTC. Its translation is CASSLSGVDNEQFF. The chain joins TRBV7-9 to TRBJ2-1; 8 nucleotides line up with TRBD2. CDR3 length: 14 residues. The V gene's germline CDR1 is SEHNR and CDR2 FQNEAQ (reference sequence). The V segment lost 5 bases and the J segment 5 bases; nucleotides outside the gene matches: 5.

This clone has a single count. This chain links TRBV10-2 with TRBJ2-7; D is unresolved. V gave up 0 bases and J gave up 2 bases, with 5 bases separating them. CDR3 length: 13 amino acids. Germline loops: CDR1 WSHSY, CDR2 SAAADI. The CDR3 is CASSESWPYEQYF. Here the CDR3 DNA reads TGCGCCAGCAGTGAGTCTTGGCCCTACGAGCAGTACTTC.

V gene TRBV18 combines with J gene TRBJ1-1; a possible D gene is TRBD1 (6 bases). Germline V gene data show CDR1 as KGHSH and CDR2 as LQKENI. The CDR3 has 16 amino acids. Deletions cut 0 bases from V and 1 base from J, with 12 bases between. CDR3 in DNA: TGTGCCAGCTCACCACCGGCAGGGGCACAGAACACTGAAGCTTTCTTT. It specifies CASSPPAGAQNTEAFF.

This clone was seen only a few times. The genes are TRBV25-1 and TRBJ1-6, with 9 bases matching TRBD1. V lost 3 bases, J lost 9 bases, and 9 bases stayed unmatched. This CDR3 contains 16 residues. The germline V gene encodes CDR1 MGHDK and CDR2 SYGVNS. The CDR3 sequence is CASSDPTGTGTSPLHF. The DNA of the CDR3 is TGTGCCAGCAGTGATCCAACCGGGACAGGGACTTCACCCCTCCACTTT.

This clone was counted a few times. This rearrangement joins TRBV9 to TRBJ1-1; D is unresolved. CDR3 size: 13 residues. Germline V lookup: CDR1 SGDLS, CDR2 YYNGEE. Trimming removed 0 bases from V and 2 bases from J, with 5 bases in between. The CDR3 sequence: CASSVAVNTEAFF. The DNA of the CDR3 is TGTGCCAGCAGCGTAGCGGTTAACACTGAAGCTTTCTTT.

The CDR3 here is CASSGQVFVGYTF. In nucleotides, the CDR3 is TGTGCCAGCAGTGGACAGGTCTTTGTGGGCTACACCTTC. The V gene is TRBV6-1, the J gene TRBJ1-2; D is possibly TRBD1 (6 bases). Trimming stripped 4 bases from V and 8 bases from J, with 14 bases between. The CDR3 runs to 13 residues. Per the germline V gene, CDR1 is MNHNS and CDR2 is SASEGT.

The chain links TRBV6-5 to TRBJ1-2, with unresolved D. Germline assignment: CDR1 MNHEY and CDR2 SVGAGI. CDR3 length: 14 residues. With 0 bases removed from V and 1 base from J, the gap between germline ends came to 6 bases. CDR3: CASSYSGINYGYTF. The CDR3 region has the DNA TGTGCCAGCAGTTACTCGGGGATTAACTATGGCTACACCTTC.

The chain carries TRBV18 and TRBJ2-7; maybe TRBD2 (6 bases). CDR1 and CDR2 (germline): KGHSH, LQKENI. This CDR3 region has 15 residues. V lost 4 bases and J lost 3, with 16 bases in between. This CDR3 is CASSQSGVPLYEQYF. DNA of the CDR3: TGTGCCAGCTCACAATCGGGGGTCCCCCTCTACGAGCAGTACTTC. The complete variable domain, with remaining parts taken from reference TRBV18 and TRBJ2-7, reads NAGVMQNPRHLVRRRGQEARLRCSPMKGHSHVYWYRQLPEEGLKFMVYLQKENIIDESGMPKERFSAEFPKEGPSILRIQQVVRGDSAAYFCASSQSGVPLYEQYFGPGTRLTVT.

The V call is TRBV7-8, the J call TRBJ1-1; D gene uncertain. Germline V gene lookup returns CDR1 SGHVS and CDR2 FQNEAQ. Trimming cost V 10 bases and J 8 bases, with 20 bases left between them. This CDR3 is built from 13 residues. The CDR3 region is CATTERRITEAFF. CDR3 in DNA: TGTGCCACTACCGAGCGGCGGATTACCGAAGCTTTCTTT.

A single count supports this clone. CDR3 DNA sequence: TGTGCCATCAGTTCCAGAGGCGACTATGGCTACACCTTC. Its protein product is CAISSRGDYGYTF. V gene TRBV10-3 combines with J gene TRBJ1-2, with no clear D. CDR3 length: 13 amino acids. V was trimmed by 5 bases and J by 3 bases, leaving 10 bases between them. The germline gives CDR1 ENHRY, CDR2 SYGVKD.

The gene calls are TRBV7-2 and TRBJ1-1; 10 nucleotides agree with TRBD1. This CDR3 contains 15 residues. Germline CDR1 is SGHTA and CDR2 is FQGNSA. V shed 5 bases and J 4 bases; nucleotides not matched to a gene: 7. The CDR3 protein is CASSPPGTGVTEAFF. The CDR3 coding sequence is TGTGCCAGCAGCCCTCCCGGGACAGGGGTCACTGAAGCTTTCTTT.

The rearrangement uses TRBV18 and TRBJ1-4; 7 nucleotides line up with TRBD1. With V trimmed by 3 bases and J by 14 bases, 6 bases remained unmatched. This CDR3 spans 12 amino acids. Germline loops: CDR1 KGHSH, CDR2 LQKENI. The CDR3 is CASSPGTESLFF. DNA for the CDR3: TGTGCCAGCTCACCGGGGACAGAATCGCTGTTTTTT.

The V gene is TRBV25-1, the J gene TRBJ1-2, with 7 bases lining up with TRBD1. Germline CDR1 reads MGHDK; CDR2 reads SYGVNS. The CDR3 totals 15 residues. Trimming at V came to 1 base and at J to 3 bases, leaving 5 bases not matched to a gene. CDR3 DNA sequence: TGTGCCAGCAGTGAATCCCTGGGACAGCACTATGGCTACACCTTC. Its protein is CASSESLGQHYGYTF.

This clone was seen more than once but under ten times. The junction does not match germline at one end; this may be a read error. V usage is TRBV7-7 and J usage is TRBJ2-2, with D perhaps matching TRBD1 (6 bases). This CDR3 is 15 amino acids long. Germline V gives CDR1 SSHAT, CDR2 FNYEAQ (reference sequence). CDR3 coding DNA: TGTGCTAGCAGCCCAGACAGGTTTAGGTCCGGGGAGCTGTTTTTT. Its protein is CASSPDRFRSGELFF.